Included here is one TCR beta chain sequence, with context. Its specificity is unknown. The V gene's germline CDR1 is MRHNA and CDR2 SNTAGT. Trimming took 0 bases from V and 7 from J, leaving 4 bases between them. The CDR3 runs 12 residues. The data were obtained in a study of cytomegalovirus exposure and HLA in healthy donors. General observations from the study: Productive status was seen about 87% or about 30% of the time for most TCR beta V segments in an earlier analysis. Researchers catalogued over 150 TCR beta chains as cytomegalovirus-associated.

The PCR ran on 60 Vbeta and 13 Jbeta primers. The table came from immunoSEQ multiplex PCR; TCRdb's copy has only in-frame clones and leaves some out. Of some 180,000 clones in the sample, 65% to 80% were seen once. This sequence joins TRBV6-4 and TRBJ2-1; D is ambiguous. The receptor's source is a woman in her 30s in good health and CMV-seropositive. Specimen: PBMCs. The CDR3 protein is CASSDSRNEQFF. CDR3 coding DNA: TGTGCCAGCAGTGACTCTCGGAATGAGCAGTTCTTC.